A single sample is the source of the 24 T cell receptor beta chains below, sequenced in a study of human T cells and chemical hapten exposure (dated by TCRdb to the early 2020s). Library preparation employed RACE. Sequencing was performed on a NextSeq 500. TCRdb redid the processing of the public reads, applying fastp at Q25 and MiXCR, and retained in-frame beta chains. Every distinct CDR3 protein forms one entry, paired with its most common genes and DNA. The sample has 150,000 to 200,000 distinct CDR3 sequences on record, 30% of them singletons. The top ten clones comprise 2.9% of the sample. The sample's time point label, decoded: pre-sensitization, week 0. Explained via the paper, the treatment or condition label denotes: therapeutic diphenylcyclopropenone sensitization with weekly scalp DPC. The material sequenced was whole blood, taken in connection with sensitization to the hapten diphenylcyclopropenone (DPC). These receptors were obtained from a woman in her 30s with alopecia areata. Some clones in this sample may be carry-over from other donors' samples.

This sequence joins TRBV29-1 and TRBJ1-1; possible D gene TRBD1, 5 bases. The CDR3 has 11 residues. Germline V gene sequence: CDR1 SQVTM, CDR2 ANQGSEA. CDR3 sequence: CVTGLNTEAFF. The CDR3 bases are TGCGTGACGGGGCTGAACACTGAAGCTTTCTTT.

This clonotype appeared a few times. The V gene is TRBV11-1, the J gene TRBJ2-5; 12 nucleotides align to TRBD2. The CDR3 spans 15 residues. Germline assignment: CDR1 SGHAT and CDR2 FQDESV (reference sequence). After removal of 5 bases from V and 5 bases from J, the junction contained 6 bases not matched to a gene. In DNA form, the CDR3 reads TGTGCCAGCAGCCACCGGACTAGCGGGGCTGAGACCCAGTACTTC. This gives the protein CASSHRTSGAETQYF. Based on the CDR3 plus reference TRBV11-1 and TRBJ2-5, the full variable domain is EAEVAQSPRYKITEKSQAVAFWCDPISGHATLYWYRQILGQGPELLVQFQDESVVDDSQLPKDRFSAERLKGVDSTLKIQPAELGDSAMYLCASSHRTSGAETQYFGPGTRLLVL.

The chain carries TRBV21-1 and TRBJ1-3; the table's D call, TRBD1, has no DNA check behind it. TRBV21-1 is classified as a pseudogene. This CDR3 comprises 15 residues. The CDR3 region has the DNA TGTGCCAGCAGCAAACGGCGGGCGCGTGGAAACACCATATATTTT. Protein sequence: CASSKRRARGNTIYF.

This rearrangement joins TRBV7-2 to TRBJ1-4, with TRBD1 matching over 7 bases. This CDR3 is built from 14 residues. Germline V gene lookup returns CDR1 SGHTA and CDR2 FQGNSA. V lost 5 bases, J lost 7 bases, and 7 bases stayed unmatched. The DNA for the CDR3 is TGTGCCAGCAGCAACGGGCAGGGGGGTGAAAAACTGTTTTTT. The encoded protein is CASSNGQGGEKLFF.

The V and J genes are TRBV5-1 and TRBJ1-2; D remains unclear. V gave up 0 bases and J gave up 7 bases, with 10 bases separating them. Germline CDR1 SGHRS, CDR2 YFSETQ. This CDR3 contains 13 residues. The CDR3 spells CASSLELLGGYTF. In DNA, the CDR3 is TGCGCCAGCAGCTTGGAGCTCCTGGGTGGCTACACCTTC.

The table lists this clonotype with a few counts. CDR3 in DNA: TGCAGTGCCGAACTAGCGGGGGGCACCGGGGAGCTGTTTTTT. Translated: CSAELAGGTGELFF. The V call is TRBV20-1, the J call TRBJ2-2; TRBD2 agrees at 12 bases. Germline CDR1 and CDR2: DFQATT and SNEGSKA (reference sequence). The length of the CDR3 is 14 residues. The V and J ends lost 6 bases and 4 bases, in that order; junction bases with no gene match: 3.

This clonotype was found a few times. The genes are TRBV28 and TRBJ1-2; weak D call: TRBD1 (6 bases). V was pared by 6 bases and J by 6 bases, with 20 bases between. Germline CDR1 MDHEN, CDR2 SYDVKM. The CDR3 is 15 residues long. CDR3 in DNA: TGTGCCAGCAGCAATTCACAGGGTCCGTTCGATGGCTACACCTTC. The encoded protein is CASSNSQGPFDGYTF.

At least ten counts were recorded for this clonotype. The V gene is TRBV21-1, the J gene TRBJ1-4. TRBV21-1 is a listed pseudogene. The length of the CDR3 is 11 residues. CDR3 coding DNA: TGTGCCAGCAGCAATAGTGAAAAACTGTTTTTT. This encodes CASSNSEKLFF.

The rearrangement links TRBV7-2 to TRBJ1-1; D unresolved. Trimming pared 1 base from V and 4 bases from J, leaving 10 bases between. CDR1 SGHTA and CDR2 FQGNSA come from the germline V gene. This CDR3 contains 14 residues. The DNA for the CDR3 is TGTGCCAGCAGCTTAGTTCGGGGAATCACTGAAGCTTTCTTT. Its translation is CASSLVRGITEAFF.

For the CDR3, the DNA is TGTGCCAGCAGTGAAGCGCTTTTGTCGGCCCACGAGCAGTACTTC. Translating it yields CASSEALLSAHEQYF. The genes are TRBV2 and TRBJ2-7; D unclear. Trimming removed 0 bases from V and 5 bases from J, with 14 bases in between. CDR1 and CDR2 (germline): SNHLY, FYNNEI. The CDR3 length is 15 residues.

This clonotype turned up a few times. The chain links TRBV12-3 or TRBV12-4 to TRBJ2-7; D unresolved. This CDR3 is built from 12 residues. V was shortened by 4 bases and J by 5 bases, with 9 bases between the two germline ends. CDR3 in DNA: TGTGCCAGCAGTTCCCTTGGGGACGAGCAGTACTTC. Residues: CASSSLGDEQYF.

V and J are TRBV18 and TRBJ2-1; D is uncertain. The ends were cut back, 2 bases at V and 7 bases at J, with 6 bases in the middle. The germline CDR1 and CDR2 sequences are KGHSH and LQKENI. CDR3 length: 12 amino acids. The CDR3, as DNA: TGTGCCAGCTCACCATTGGGGAATGAGCAGTTCTTC. Its translation: CASSPLGNEQFF.

In this sample, this clonotype turned up a few times. The chain couples TRBV6-2 or TRBV6-3 to TRBJ2-7; unclear D gene. CDR1 MNHEY and CDR2 SVGEGT come from the germline V gene. V was pared by 2 bases and J by 4 bases, with 3 bases between. The CDR3 loop spans 11 amino acids. The CDR3 nucleotides are TGTGCCAGCAGTTACCATTACGAGCAGTACTTC. Its protein is CASSYHYEQYF.

This clonotype has only a few counts. The chain uses TRBV20-1 and TRBJ1-5; maybe TRBD1 (6 bases). CDR3 length equals 14 residues. V dropped 0 bases and J dropped 3 bases, with 9 bases sitting between them. CDR1 and CDR2 (germline): DFQATT, SNEGSKA (reference sequence). This CDR3 is CSAREGAYNQPQHF. The CDR3 DNA follows: TGCAGTGCTAGAGAGGGGGCTTACAATCAGCCCCAGCATTTT.

CDR3 in amino acids: CSARDDSGRASYNEQFF. CDR3 DNA sequence: TGCAGTGCTAGAGATGATAGCGGGAGGGCCTCCTACAATGAGCAGTTCTTC. The chain employs TRBV20-1 and TRBJ2-1; 11 bases fit TRBD2. Germline CDR1 reads DFQATT; CDR2 reads SNEGSKA (reference sequence). The CDR3 runs to 17 residues. With 0 bases clipped from V and 0 bases from J, the junction kept 4 bases outside the gene matches.

J is TRBJ2-5 and V is TRBV5-1, with D possibly being TRBD2 (6 bases). CDR1 SGHRS and CDR2 YFSETQ come from the germline V gene. The CDR3 totals 14 residues. With 1 base removed from V and 5 bases from J, the gap between germline ends came to 12 bases. This CDR3 is CASSLFPGEETQYF. The DNA for the CDR3 is TGCGCCAGCAGCTTGTTCCCGGGAGAGGAGACCCAGTACTTC.

This clonotype was recorded many times. The rearrangement uses TRBV20-1 and TRBJ2-2; D gene ambiguous. The CDR3 runs 12 residues. Germline CDR1 and CDR2: DFQATT and SNEGSKA (reference sequence). Between the trimmed V and J ends, which lost 2 bases and 6 bases, there was a span of 7 bases. This chain's CDR3 is CSARNRPGELFF. CDR3 sequence (DNA): TGCAGTGCTAGAAATAGACCCGGGGAGCTGTTTTTT.

The chain links TRBV28 to TRBJ2-3, with D unresolved. The CDR3 totals 13 residues. V dropped 4 bases and J dropped 2 bases, with 7 bases sitting between them. Germline CDR1 MDHEN, CDR2 SYDVKM. The CDR3 region has the DNA TGTGCCAGCAGTTGGCGAGTCACAGATACGCAGTATTTT. Translating gives CASSWRVTDTQYF.

This clonotype was seen a handful of times. The rearrangement links TRBV29-1 to TRBJ1-1; 7 bases match TRBD1. Germline V gives CDR1 SQVTM, CDR2 ANQGSEA. CDR3 length: 12 residues. The V and J ends lost 6 bases and 5 bases, in that order; junction bases with no gene match: 6. CDR3 loop: CSVGDSLTEAFF. For the CDR3, the DNA is TGCAGCGTCGGGGACAGTTTGACTGAAGCTTTCTTT. Full variable domain (rest looked up from reference TRBV29-1 and TRBJ1-1): SAVISQKPSRDICQRGTSLTIQCQVDSQVTMMFWYRQQPGQSLTLIATANQGSEATYESGFVIDKFPISRPNLTFSTLTVSNMSPEDSSIYLCSVGDSLTEAFFGQGTRLTVV.

This clonotype was seen a handful of times. The genes are TRBV12-3 or TRBV12-4 and TRBJ2-7; 7 bases map to TRBD1. This CDR3 is 13 amino acids long. The junction had 3 bases not matched to a gene; V was cut back by 2 bases and J by 5 bases. The CDR3 DNA sequence: TGTGCCAGCAGTTTACTCCAGGGGGACGAGCAGTACTTC. Protein product: CASSLLQGDEQYF.

The chain combines TRBV28 with TRBJ2-1, with 12 bases that match TRBD2. Germline V lookup: CDR1 MDHEN, CDR2 SYDVKM. V dropped 5 bases and J dropped 12; count of bases not matched to a gene: 8. The CDR3 has 14 residues. The CDR3 spells CASSPSSGGARQFF. The CDR3, as DNA: TGTGCCAGCAGTCCCTCTAGCGGGGGGGCGCGGCAGTTCTTC.

This clonotype was seen a handful of times. The CDR3 reads CASSLQQETQYF. The CDR3, as DNA: TGTGCCAGCAGCTTACAGCAAGAGACCCAGTACTTC. The V call is TRBV7-2, the J call TRBJ2-5; D remains ambiguous. Germline V gives CDR1 SGHTA, CDR2 FQGNSA. The CDR3 is 12 residues long. V was trimmed by 2 bases and J by 2 bases, leaving 3 bases between them.

This clonotype turned up a few times. The chain's CDR3 is CSARVRSGYGYTF. CDR3 DNA sequence: TGCAGTGCTAGAGTCAGGTCGGGGTATGGCTACACCTTC. The V gene is TRBV20-1, the J gene TRBJ1-2, with D uncertain. Per the germline V gene, CDR1 is DFQATT and CDR2 is SNEGSKA (reference sequence). Trimming cost V 1 base and J 5 bases, with 11 bases left between them. The CDR3 runs to 13 residues.

The chain couples TRBV3-1 to TRBJ2-7, with 10 bases fitting TRBD2. Germline V gene data show CDR1 as LGHDT and CDR2 as YNNKEL (reference sequence). V trimming: 3 bases; J trimming: 0 bases; junction bases outside the gene matches: 5. The CDR3 is 16 amino acids. CDR3 loop: CASSQTPSGSSYEQYF. The CDR3 DNA reads TGTGCCAGCAGCCAGACCCCTAGCGGGAGCTCCTACGAGCAGTACTTC.